What follows describes a single T cell receptor beta chain. This sample was included in a study of blood T cell repertoires in COVID-19. Study-wide context: Sample material is recorded as cDNA or gDNA derived from T cells, B-cell-depleted T cells, or PBMCs.

Produced via immunoSEQ multiplex PCR; TCRdb's table is partial and in-frame only. Found here are 80,000 or so clones, approximately 78% of them singletons; the top ten hold 15% to 20%. This sequence originates from a woman between 55 and 75 years old with acute or convalescent COVID-19. What was sequenced was peripheral blood.

The CDR3 loop is CASSIVRLNTEAFF. CDR3 DNA: TGTGCCAGTAGTATAGTGAGGTTGAACACTGAAGCTTTCTTT. V and J are TRBV19 and TRBJ1-1; D call uncertain. V lost 1 base to trimming and J lost 0 bases, with 6 bases between them. Germline lookup yields CDR1 LNHDA and CDR2 SQIVND (reference sequence). This CDR3 spans 14 amino acids.